The entry that follows covers one TCR beta chain sequence. The antigen remains unidentified. This entry is derived from a study of T cell responses to AZD1222 COVID-19 vaccine. Study results and caveats: The donor cohort was predominantly white British with a female majority, and clonal diversity may have been underestimated. Distributed over spike, vaccine-associated CD4 TCRs predominated at 160-218 and 743-854.

The data were produced by immunoSEQ multiplex PCR, yet TCRdb's version contains in-frame clones alone and is incomplete. This sample has about 28,000 clones, with about 77% found just once. Trimming took 3 bases from V and 4 from J, leaving 4 bases between them. The CDR3 contains 11 residues. Germline V gives CDR1 MDHEN, CDR2 SYDVKM. The rearrangement uses TRBV28 and TRBJ2-7; D remains ambiguous. Here the sequenced sample was peripheral blood, taken on day 0 of AZD1222 vaccination. The receptor was derived from an adult in good health. CDR3 protein: CASSLKYEQYF. The CDR3 DNA reads TGTGCCAGCAGTTTGAAGTACGAGCAGTACTTC.